This is a list of T cell receptor beta chains from one sample in a study of shared clonotypes between healthy human individuals. The repertoire was sequenced with immunoSEQ multiplex PCR; TCRdb's copy has only in-frame clones and lacks some. Of roughly 2.2 million clones in the sample, around 90% are singletons; the top ten hold around 0.4%. Material for sequencing was naive CD4+ T cells from PBMCs. Every receptor here comes from a man aged 18 to 35 in good health. Some clones in this sample may be carry-over from other donors' samples. CDR3s include the opening cysteine and the closing phenylalanine or tryptophan. D genes are given only for firm matches. Some rows have no size entry. The others give once, few or many, or a class for an expanded clone.

D,size,J,V,length,CDR3,DNA
-,-,TRBJ2-7,TRBV5-1,12,CASSFGGNEQYF,TGCGCCAGCAGCTTTGGGGGCAACGAGCAGTACTTC
-,-,TRBJ2-7,TRBV2,13,CASIGLADYEQYF,TGTGCCAGCATCGGGCTTGCGGACTACGAGCAGTACTTC
TRBD2,-,TRBJ2-1,TRBV7-6,16,CASSSTSGRALSEQFF,TGTGCCAGCAGCTCGACTAGCGGGAGGGCCCTAAGTGAGCAGTTCTTC
-,-,TRBJ1-5,TRBV19,14,CASSLSGPHQPQHF,TGTGCCAGTAGTCTCTCCGGGCCACATCAGCCCCAGCATTTT
TRBD2,-,TRBJ2-1,TRBV27,18,CASSRGGLAGSSYNEQFF,TGTGCCAGCAGTCGGGGGGGACTAGCGGGTTCTAGTTACAATGAGCAGTTCTTC
TRBD1,-,TRBJ1-2,TRBV4-1,15,CASKGTENTNYGYTF,TGCGCCAGCAAAGGGACAGAGAATACAAACTATGGCTACACCTTC
-,-,TRBJ1-4,TRBV28,14,CASSSEPFNEKLFF,TGTGCCAGCAGTTCGGAACCTTTTAATGAAAAACTGTTTTTT
TRBD1,-,TRBJ1-1,TRBV19,12,CASSIDDRAAFF,TGTGCCAGTAGTATAGATGACAGGGCAGCTTTCTTT
-,once,TRBJ2-1,TRBV14,18,CASSQRIPSLSSYNEQFF,TGTGCCAGCAGCCAAAGAATCCCTAGTTTGAGCTCCTACAATGAGCAGTTCTTC
TRBD1,-,TRBJ1-5,TRBV19,15,CASSAGTAFNQPQHF,TGTGCCAGTAGCGCCGGGACAGCCTTCAATCAGCCCCAGCATTTT
-,-,TRBJ2-7,TRBV28,14,CASSFAGAEREQYF,TGTGCCAGCAGTTTTGCAGGAGCGGAGAGGGAGCAGTACTTC
TRBD2,-,TRBJ2-1,TRBV15,16,CATSRAGTSGRLEQFF,TGTGCCACCAGCAGAGCTGGGACTAGCGGGAGACTTGAGCAGTTCTTC